These 13 T cell receptor beta chains share one sample of origin, sequenced in a study of blood T cells in healthy people across ages. A second roughly 6 to 11 cycle PCR used barcoded and J-beta primers. TCRdb re-called the 5' RACE reads with MiXCR, one entry per CDR3 protein. The table has about 290,000 distinct CDR3 sequences, roughly 26% seen once; the top ten hold approximately 28%. What was sequenced was blood. Source of these receptors: a woman aged 65 to 85 in good health.

J is TRBJ2-3 and V is TRBV6-5, with D maybe TRBD2 (6 bases). The CDR3 loop spans 13 amino acids. V lost 5 bases and J 1 base, leaving 7 bases between the germline ends. Germline V gene sequence: CDR1 MNHEY, CDR2 SVGAGI. In DNA, the CDR3 is TGTGCCAGCAGTGTAGCGGGCACAGATACGCAGTATTTT. Translation: CASSVAGTDTQYF.

This clonotype came up a few times. The rearrangement links TRBV4-1 to TRBJ2-1, with 7 bases that match TRBD2. J gave up 4 bases and V 8 bases, and 8 bases lay outside the gene matches. There are 14 residues in the CDR3. Germline values: CDR1 MGHRA, CDR2 YSYEKL. The CDR3 loop is CASSKWGGYNEQFF. DNA for the CDR3: TGCGCCAGCTCAAAGTGGGGAGGGTACAATGAGCAGTTCTTC.

The chain employs TRBV7-2 and TRBJ2-7; D gene ambiguous. From germline, CDR1 is SGHTA and CDR2 FQGNSA. The CDR3 length is 12 residues. Trimming took off 6 bases at V and 0 bases at J, with 6 bases between the two ends. The CDR3 nucleotides read TGTGCCAGCAGAAAGAGCTCCTACGAGCAGTACTTC. This codes for CASRKSSYEQYF.

This clonotype occurred many times. This chain joins TRBV12-3 or TRBV12-4 and TRBJ2-2, with D possibly being TRBD1 (5 bases). The CDR3 contains 15 residues. Deletions cut 3 bases from V and 1 base from J, with 9 bases between. CDR3 coding DNA: TGTGCCAGCAGTTTTCCCGGACAGAACACCGGGGAGCTGTTTTTT. Its protein is CASSFPGQNTGELFF.

This clonotype has just a few counts. The chain is built from TRBV28 and TRBJ2-5; maybe TRBD2 (6 bases). Germline V lookup: CDR1 MDHEN, CDR2 SYDVKM. This CDR3 comprises 17 residues. The V end was cut by 6 bases, the J end by 3 bases, with 23 bases between. The CDR3 DNA reads as TGTGCCAGCAGGTTAAGGTCTGGGGGAGGCACCAAAGAGACCCAGTACTTC. Translation: CASRLRSGGGTKETQYF.

The sample holds a few counts of this clonotype. The junction differs from germline at one of its ends, possibly a read error. The chain has TRBV20-1 and TRBJ2-7; TRBD2 matches at 7 bases. The CDR3 covers 12 residues. The germline CDR1 and CDR2 sequences are DFQATT and SNEGSKA (reference sequence). The CDR3, as DNA: TGCAGTGCTAGGCCCACTAGCGCCGAGCAGTGCTTC. Encoded protein: CSARPTSAEQCF.

The chain is built from TRBV7-2 and TRBJ2-2; D is unclear. Germline values: CDR1 SGHTA, CDR2 FQGNSA. This CDR3 has 16 residues. The V end was cut by 5 bases, the J end by 4 bases, with 17 bases between. Here the CDR3 DNA reads TGTGCCAGCAGCCCAGAACAGCGTTCGGGCACCGGGGAGCTGTTTTTT. This sequence encodes CASSPEQRSGTGELFF.

As concerns this clonotype: The CDR3 end shows no conserved phenylalanine or tryptophan, and so a read error is likely. The J gene is TRBJ2-5, the V gene TRBV20-1, with D unresolved. There are 13 residues in the CDR3. Germline CDR1 and CDR2: DFQATT and SNEGSKA (reference sequence). The ends were cut back, 3 bases at V and 1 base at J, with 9 bases in the middle. CDR3 in amino acids: CSASIGPQETQYS. DNA for the CDR3: TGCAGTGCTAGTATTGGCCCCCAAGAGACCCAGTACTCC.

This chain connects TRBV7-3 to TRBJ1-3; D is undetermined. The CDR3 sequence is 15 residues long. Germline values: CDR1 SGHTA, CDR2 FQGTGA. Trimming took off 5 bases at V and 2 bases at J, with 13 bases between the two ends. Written as DNA, the CDR3 is TGTGCCAGCAGCCCTGGAGAGCCGGCTGGAAACACCATATATTTT. Translated, it gives CASSPGEPAGNTIYF.

This clonotype was counted only a few times. V and J are TRBV28 and TRBJ2-7, with D perhaps assigned TRBD1 or TRBD2 (6 bases each). V lost 3 bases and J 5 bases, leaving 14 bases between the germline ends. This CDR3 has 14 amino acids. CDR1 MDHEN and CDR2 SYDVKM come from the germline V gene. The CDR3 reads CASSLSRGRDEQYF. CDR3 in DNA: TGTGCCAGCAGTTTGTCCCGGGGGCGGGACGAGCAGTACTTC.

This clonotype came up a few times. V gene TRBV7-9 combines with J gene TRBJ2-1; 9 nucleotides line up with TRBD1. The J call may be in error: the DNA end matches TRBJ2-5 better. CDR1 is SEHNR, CDR2 FQNEAQ, per germline (reference sequence). This CDR3 contains 14 residues. This chain's CDR3 is CASSFPTGGETQYF. The CDR3, as DNA: TGTGCCAGCAGCTTTCCGACAGGGGGAGAGACCCAGTACTTC.

This clonotype was observed a few times. The chain has TRBV20-1 and TRBJ2-7; D remains ambiguous. The germline V gene has CDR1 DFQATT and CDR2 SNEGSKA (reference sequence). Trimming shortened V by 4 bases and J by 0 bases, and 10 bases separated the two germline ends. The CDR3 is 13 amino acids. This CDR3 reads CSAIDIGSYEQYF. The CDR3 bases are TGCAGTGCTATTGACATCGGCTCCTACGAGCAGTACTTC.

This clonotype was seen a single time. This chain links TRBV19 with TRBJ2-7, with D possibly being TRBD1 (5 bases). This CDR3 spans 13 amino acids. Per the germline V gene, CDR1 is LNHDA and CDR2 is SQIVND (reference sequence). The CDR3 here is CGGRQGTPYEQYF. The CDR3 DNA follows: TGTGGCGGCCGCCAGGGTACTCCCTACGAGCAGTACTTC.